The sequence of this T cell receptor beta chain was determined in a study of early T cells in non-severe SARS-CoV-2 infection. Study-level results: VDJdb matching skewed toward anti-spike CD8 responses, missing private and CD4 specificities.

Unique molecular identifiers were attached to individual cDNA molecules. In TCRdb, the 5' RACE reads were re-called with MiXCR into one record per CDR3 protein. This table holds approximately 83,000 distinct CDR3 sequences, 11% to 15% found once. With regard to this clonotype: Antigen specificity is unknown.

This CDR3 region has 15 residues. With 4 bases clipped from V and 10 bases from J, the junction kept 11 bases outside the gene matches. Germline loops: CDR1 MGHDK, CDR2 SYGVNS. This TCR was recovered from an adult who was a healthcare worker with PCR-confirmed SARS-CoV-2 infection or an uninfected control (not recorded which). The sample comprised whole blood. The rearrangement uses TRBV25-1 and TRBJ2-5; 11 bases map to TRBD2. The CDR3 coding sequence is TGTGCCAGCAGTGTTGGGACTAGCGGTAGGGGAGTCCAGTACTTC. Translated: CASSVGTSGRGVQYF.